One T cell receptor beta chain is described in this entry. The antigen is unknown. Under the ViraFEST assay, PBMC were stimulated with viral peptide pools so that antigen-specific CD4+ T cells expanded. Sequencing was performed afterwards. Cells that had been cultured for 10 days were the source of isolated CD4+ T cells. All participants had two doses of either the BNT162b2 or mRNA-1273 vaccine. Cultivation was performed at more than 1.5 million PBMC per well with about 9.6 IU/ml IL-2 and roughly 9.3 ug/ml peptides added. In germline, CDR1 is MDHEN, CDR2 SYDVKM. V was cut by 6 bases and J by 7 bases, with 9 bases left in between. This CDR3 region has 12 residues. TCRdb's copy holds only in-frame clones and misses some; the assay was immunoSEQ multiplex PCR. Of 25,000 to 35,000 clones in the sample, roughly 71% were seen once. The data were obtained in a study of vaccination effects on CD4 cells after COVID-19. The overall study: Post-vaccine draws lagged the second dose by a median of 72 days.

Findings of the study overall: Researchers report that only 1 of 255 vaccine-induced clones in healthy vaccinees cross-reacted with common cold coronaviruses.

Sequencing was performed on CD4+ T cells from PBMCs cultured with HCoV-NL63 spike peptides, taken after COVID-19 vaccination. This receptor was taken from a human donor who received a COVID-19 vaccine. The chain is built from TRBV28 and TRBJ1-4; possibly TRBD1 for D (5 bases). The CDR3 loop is CASRGPVEKLFF. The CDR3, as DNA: TGTGCCAGCAGGGGACCAGTTGAAAAACTGTTTTTT.